Below, one T cell receptor (beta chain) is given with its context. The record originates from a study of cytomegalovirus exposure and HLA in healthy donors. Primers: 60 Vbeta forward and 13 Jbeta reverse. Sequencing was performed with immunoSEQ multiplex PCR; in TCRdb, only in-frame clones are kept and a portion is missing. The sample shows about 150,000 clones, roughly 85% of them seen only once. The sequenced sample consisted of PBMCs. The sequence derives from a woman in her late teens or twenties in good health and CMV-seronegative.

CDR3 nucleotide sequence: TGTGCCAGCAGCTTAGCGGGCACTAGCGGGAAGGGGGAGCAGTACTTC. Translated: CASSLAGTSGKGEQYF. This chain uses TRBV7-2 with TRBJ2-7, with TRBD2 matching over 10 bases. From germline, CDR1 is SGHTA and CDR2 FQGNSA. This CDR3 is 16 amino acids long. Trimming removed 0 bases from V and 7 bases from J; junction bases left unmatched: 9.